This T cell receptor beta chain was sequenced for a study of a mutant IDH1 vaccine in newly diagnosed glioma. The wider study: Initiation of the vaccine course occurred 4-6 weeks after radiotherapy alone, or alongside temozolomide cycles. Antecedent treatment encompassed radiotherapy, temozolomide, or their combination; the majority received both.

Time point specified: week 11, during vaccination. Mutant IDH1 20-mer peptide, at 300 ug, made up each vaccine dose, with topical imiquimod. There were new WHO grade 3 or 4 astrocytomas in the donors, and these were IDH1-mutant and ATRX-lost. Repertoires were generated with immunoSEQ multiplex PCR, while TCRdb's copy carries only in-frame clones and drops some. Among 40,000 to 55,000 clones listed, about 91% were seen once. The table lists this clone with a count of one. The antigen is unknown. This receptor was obtained from a man between 50 and 59 years old with glioma. The sequencing used PBMCs, collected from a glioma patient whose treatment included an IDH1 peptide vaccine.

This chain's CDR3 is CASSLYVGETQYF. The CDR3 coding sequence is TGTGCCAGCAGCTTGTATGTCGGGGAGACCCAGTACTTC. The chain uses TRBV5-6 and TRBJ2-5; D uncertain. This CDR3 is built from 13 residues. V was trimmed by 1 base and J by 5 bases, leaving 9 bases between them. Per germline, CDR1 SGHDT and CDR2 YYEEEE.